The present TCR beta chain was sequenced within a study of shared clonotypes between healthy human individuals. Study information: Participating donors consisted of two women and a few men aged 18 to 49. Study-wide results and caveats: Estimated richness was generally greater in naive than memory subsets.

For this clone: The antigen is undetermined.

This was a deep-level run. Method: immunoSEQ multiplex PCR; TCRdb's copy keeps in-frame clones and lacks some. The sample shows 2 million to 2.5 million clones, approximately 93% of them seen only once. Trimming left V 4 bases short and J 0 bases short, with 6 bases between. CDR3 length equals 12 residues. The germline V gene has CDR1 GTSNPN and CDR2 SVGIG (reference sequence). The chain joins TRBV30 to TRBJ2-5; D is undetermined. Specimen: naive CD4+ T cells from PBMCs. Subset: CD45RA+ positively selected. The TCR was taken from a man between 18 and 35 years old in good health. Some clones in this sample may be carry-over from other donors' samples. CDR3 DNA sequence: TGTGCCTGGACAGCCTACCAAGAGACCCAGTACTTC. Translation: CAWTAYQETQYF.